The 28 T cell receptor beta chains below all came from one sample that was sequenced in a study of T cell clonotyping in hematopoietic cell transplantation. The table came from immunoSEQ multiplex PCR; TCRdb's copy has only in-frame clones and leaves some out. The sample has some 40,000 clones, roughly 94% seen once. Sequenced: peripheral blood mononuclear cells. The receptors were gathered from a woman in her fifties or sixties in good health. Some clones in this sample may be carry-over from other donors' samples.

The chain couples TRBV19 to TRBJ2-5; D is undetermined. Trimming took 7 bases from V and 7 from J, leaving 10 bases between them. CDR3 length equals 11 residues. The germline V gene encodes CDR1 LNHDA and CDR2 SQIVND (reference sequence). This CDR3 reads CASTPVLTQYF. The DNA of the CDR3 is TGTGCCAGTACTCCCGTATTGACCCAGTACTTC.

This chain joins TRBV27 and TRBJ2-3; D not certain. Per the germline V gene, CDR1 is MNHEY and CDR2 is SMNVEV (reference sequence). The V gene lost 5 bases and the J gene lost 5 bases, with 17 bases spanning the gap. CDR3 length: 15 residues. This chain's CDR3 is CASSPRWPEGDTQYF. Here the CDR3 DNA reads TGTGCCAGCAGTCCTCGTTGGCCCGAAGGAGATACGCAGTATTTT.

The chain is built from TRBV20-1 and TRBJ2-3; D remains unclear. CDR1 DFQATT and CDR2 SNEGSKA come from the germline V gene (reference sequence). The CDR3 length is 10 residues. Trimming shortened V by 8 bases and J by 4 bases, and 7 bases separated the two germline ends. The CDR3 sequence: CSQGADTQYF. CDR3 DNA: TGCAGTCAAGGAGCAGATACGCAGTATTTT.

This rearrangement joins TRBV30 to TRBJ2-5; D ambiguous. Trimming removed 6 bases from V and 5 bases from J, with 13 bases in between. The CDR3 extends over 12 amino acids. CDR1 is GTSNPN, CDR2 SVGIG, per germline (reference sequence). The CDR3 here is CACDLEGETQYF. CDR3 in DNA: TGTGCCTGCGACCTAGAAGGGGAGACCCAGTACTTC. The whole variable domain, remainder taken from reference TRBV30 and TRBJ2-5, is SQTIHQWPATLVQPVGSPLSLECTVEGTSNPNLYWYRQAAGRGLQLLFYSVGIGQISSEVPQNLSASRPQDRQFILSSKKLLLSDSGFYLCACDLEGETQYFGPGTRLLVL.

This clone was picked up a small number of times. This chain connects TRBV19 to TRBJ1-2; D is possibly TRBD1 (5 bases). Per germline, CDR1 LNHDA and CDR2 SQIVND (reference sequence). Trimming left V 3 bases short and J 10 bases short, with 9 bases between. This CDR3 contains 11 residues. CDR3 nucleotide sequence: TGTGCCAGTAGTATCAACAGGAACTACACCTTC. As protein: CASSINRNYTF.

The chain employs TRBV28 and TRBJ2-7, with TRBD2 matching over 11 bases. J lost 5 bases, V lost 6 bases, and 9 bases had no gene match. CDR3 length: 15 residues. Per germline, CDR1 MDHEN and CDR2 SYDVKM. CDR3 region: CASRTSGAAVHEQYF. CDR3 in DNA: TGTGCCAGCAGGACTAGCGGGGCGGCCGTCCACGAGCAGTACTTC.

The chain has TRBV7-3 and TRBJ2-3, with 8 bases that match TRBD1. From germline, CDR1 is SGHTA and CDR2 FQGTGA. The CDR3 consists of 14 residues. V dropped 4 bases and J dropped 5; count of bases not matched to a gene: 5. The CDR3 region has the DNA TGTGCCAGCAGCTCGAGACAGGGGATAGATACGCAGTATTTT. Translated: CASSSRQGIDTQYF.

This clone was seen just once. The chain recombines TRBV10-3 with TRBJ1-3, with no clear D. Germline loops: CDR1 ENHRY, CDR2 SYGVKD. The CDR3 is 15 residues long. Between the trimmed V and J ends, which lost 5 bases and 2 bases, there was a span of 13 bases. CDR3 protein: CAISRMQLAGNTIYF. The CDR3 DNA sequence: TGTGCCATCAGTCGTATGCAGCTCGCTGGAAACACCATATATTTT.

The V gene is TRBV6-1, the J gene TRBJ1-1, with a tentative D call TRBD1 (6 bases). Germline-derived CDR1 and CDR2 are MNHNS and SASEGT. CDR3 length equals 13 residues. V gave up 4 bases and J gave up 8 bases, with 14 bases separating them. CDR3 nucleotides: TGTGCCAGCAGTGCGGGGTATGACAGGGAAGCTTTCTTT. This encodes CASSAGYDREAFF.

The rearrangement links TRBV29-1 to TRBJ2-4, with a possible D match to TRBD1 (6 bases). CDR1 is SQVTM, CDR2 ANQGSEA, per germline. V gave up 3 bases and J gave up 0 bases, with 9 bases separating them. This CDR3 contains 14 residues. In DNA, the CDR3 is TGCAGCGTTGAGGACAGCTTAGCCAAAAACATTCAGTACTTC. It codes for CSVEDSLAKNIQYF. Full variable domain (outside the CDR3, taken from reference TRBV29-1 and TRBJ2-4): SAVISQKPSRDICQRGTSLTIQCQVDSQVTMMFWYRQQPGQSLTLIATANQGSEATYESGFVIDKFPISRPNLTFSTLTVSNMSPEDSSIYLCSVEDSLAKNIQYFGAGTRLSVL.

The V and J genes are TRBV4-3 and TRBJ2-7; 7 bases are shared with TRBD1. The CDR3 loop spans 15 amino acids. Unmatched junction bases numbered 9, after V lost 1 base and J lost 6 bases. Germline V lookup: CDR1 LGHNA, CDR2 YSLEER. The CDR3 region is CASSQGRTGGAEQYF. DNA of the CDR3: TGCGCCAGCAGCCAAGGTAGGACAGGTGGAGCCGAGCAGTACTTC.

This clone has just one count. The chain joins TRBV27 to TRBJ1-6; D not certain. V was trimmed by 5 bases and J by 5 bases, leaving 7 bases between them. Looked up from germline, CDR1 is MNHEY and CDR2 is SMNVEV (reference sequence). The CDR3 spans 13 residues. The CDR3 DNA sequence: TGTGCCAGCAGTGGGCAAGATAATTCACCCCTCCACTTT. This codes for CASSGQDNSPLHF.

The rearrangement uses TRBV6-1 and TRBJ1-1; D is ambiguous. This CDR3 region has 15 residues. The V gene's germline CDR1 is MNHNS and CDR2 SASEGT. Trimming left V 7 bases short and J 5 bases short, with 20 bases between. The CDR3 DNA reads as TGTGCCAGCACGACTCAGGCGGGTGCGTGGACTGAAGCTTTCTTT. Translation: CASTTQAGAWTEAFF.

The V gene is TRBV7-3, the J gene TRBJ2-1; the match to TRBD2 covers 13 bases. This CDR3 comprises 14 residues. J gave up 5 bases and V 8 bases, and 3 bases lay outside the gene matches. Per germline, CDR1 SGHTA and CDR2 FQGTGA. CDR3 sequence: CASGLAGDDNEQFF. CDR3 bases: TGTGCCAGCGGACTAGCGGGGGACGACAATGAGCAGTTCTTC.

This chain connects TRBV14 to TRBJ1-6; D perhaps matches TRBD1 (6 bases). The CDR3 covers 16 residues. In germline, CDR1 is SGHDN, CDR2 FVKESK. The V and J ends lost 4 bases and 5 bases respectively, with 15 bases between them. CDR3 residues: CASSPLRGGNNSPLHF. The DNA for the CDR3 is TGTGCCAGCAGCCCCTTAAGGGGGGGGAATAATTCACCCCTCCACTTT.

The DNA of the CDR3 is TGTGCCAGCCGTACAGGCCTATATAGCAATCAGCCCCAGCATTTT. Translating gives CASRTGLYSNQPQHF. The chain employs TRBV28 and TRBJ1-5, with D possibly being TRBD1 (5 bases). The CDR3 is 15 residues long. CDR1 and CDR2 (germline): MDHEN, SYDVKM. The germline V and J ends were trimmed by 8 bases and 0 bases, with 14 bases remaining between them.

The CDR3: CASSAQTENTEAFF. In DNA, the CDR3 is TGCGCCAGCAGCGCCCAGACAGAGAACACTGAAGCTTTCTTT. J is TRBJ1-1 and V is TRBV4-3, with D perhaps matching TRBD1 (5 bases). This CDR3 contains 14 residues. Trimming left V 5 bases short and J 1 base short, with 11 bases between. Germline CDR1 LGHNA, CDR2 YSLEER.

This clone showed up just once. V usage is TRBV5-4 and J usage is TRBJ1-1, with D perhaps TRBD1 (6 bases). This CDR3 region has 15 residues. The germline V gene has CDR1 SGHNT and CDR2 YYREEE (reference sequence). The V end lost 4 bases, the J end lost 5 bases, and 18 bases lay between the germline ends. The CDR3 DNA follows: TGTGCCAGCAGCAACCCGACAGGCAGAGTGACTGAAGCTTTCTTT. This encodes CASSNPTGRVTEAFF.

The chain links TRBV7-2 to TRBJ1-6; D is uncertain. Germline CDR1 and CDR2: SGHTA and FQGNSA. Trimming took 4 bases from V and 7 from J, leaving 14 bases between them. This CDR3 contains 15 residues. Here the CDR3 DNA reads TGTGCCAGCAGCTGGGGAGGGCCCGACAATTCACCCCTCCACTTT. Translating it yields CASSWGGPDNSPLHF. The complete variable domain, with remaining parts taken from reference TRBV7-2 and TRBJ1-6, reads GAGVSQSPSNKVTEKGKDVELRCDPISGHTALYWYRQSLGQGLEFLIYFQGNSAPDKSGLPSDRFSAERTGGSVSTLTIQRTQQEDSAVYLCASSWGGPDNSPLHFGNGTRLTVT.

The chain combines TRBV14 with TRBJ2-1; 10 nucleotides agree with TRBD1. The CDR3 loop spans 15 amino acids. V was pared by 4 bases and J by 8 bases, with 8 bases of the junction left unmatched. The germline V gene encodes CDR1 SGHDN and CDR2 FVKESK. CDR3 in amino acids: CASSPTVTGGDEQFF. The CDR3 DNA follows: TGTGCCAGCAGCCCCACCGTGACAGGGGGCGATGAGCAGTTCTTC.

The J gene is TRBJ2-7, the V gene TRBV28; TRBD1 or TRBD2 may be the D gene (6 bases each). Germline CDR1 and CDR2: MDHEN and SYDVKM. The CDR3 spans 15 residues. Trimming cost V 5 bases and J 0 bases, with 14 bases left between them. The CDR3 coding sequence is TGTGCCAGCAGTGCTCGCCGGGGGCTCTCCTACGAGCAGTACTTC. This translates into CASSARRGLSYEQYF.

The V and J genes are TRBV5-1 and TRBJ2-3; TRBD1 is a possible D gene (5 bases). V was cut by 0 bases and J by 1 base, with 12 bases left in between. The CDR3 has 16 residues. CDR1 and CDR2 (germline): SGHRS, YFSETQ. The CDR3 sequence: CASSLAVGLGTDTQYF. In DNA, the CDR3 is TGCGCCAGCAGCTTGGCCGTGGGGCTGGGCACAGATACGCAGTATTTT. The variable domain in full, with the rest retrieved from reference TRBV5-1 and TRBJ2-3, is KAGVTQTPRYLIKTRGQQVTLSCSPISGHRSVSWYQQTPGQGLQFLFEYFSETQRNKGNFPGRFSGRQFSNSRSEMNVSTLELGDSALYLCASSLAVGLGTDTQYFGPGTRLTVL.

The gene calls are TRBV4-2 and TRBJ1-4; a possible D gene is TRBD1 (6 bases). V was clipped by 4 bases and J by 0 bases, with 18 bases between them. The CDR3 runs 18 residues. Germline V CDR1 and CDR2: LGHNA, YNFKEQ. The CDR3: CASSLGGRTTPTNEKLFF. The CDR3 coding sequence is TGTGCCAGCAGCCTCGGGGGCAGGACGACTCCAACTAATGAAAAACTGTTTTTT.

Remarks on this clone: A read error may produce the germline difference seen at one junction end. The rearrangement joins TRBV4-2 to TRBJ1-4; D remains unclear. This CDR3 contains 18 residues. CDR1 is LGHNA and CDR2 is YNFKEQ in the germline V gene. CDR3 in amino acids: CASSQDLADYSLGEKLFF. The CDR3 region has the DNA TGTGCCAGCAGTCAAGACTTGGCGGACTACAGCTTGGGTGAAAAACTGTTTTTT.

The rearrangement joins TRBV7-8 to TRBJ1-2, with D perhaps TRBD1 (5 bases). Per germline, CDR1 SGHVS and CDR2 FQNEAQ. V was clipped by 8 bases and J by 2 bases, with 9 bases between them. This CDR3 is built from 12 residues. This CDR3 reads CASGAPNYGYTF. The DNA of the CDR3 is TGTGCCAGCGGGGCCCCGAACTATGGCTACACCTTC.

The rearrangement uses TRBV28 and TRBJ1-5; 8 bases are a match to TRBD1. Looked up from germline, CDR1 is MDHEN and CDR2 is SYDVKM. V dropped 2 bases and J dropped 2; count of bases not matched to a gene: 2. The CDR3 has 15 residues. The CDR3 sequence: CASSLGTGGNQPQHF. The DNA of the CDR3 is TGTGCCAGCAGTTTAGGGACAGGAGGCAATCAGCCCCAGCATTTT.

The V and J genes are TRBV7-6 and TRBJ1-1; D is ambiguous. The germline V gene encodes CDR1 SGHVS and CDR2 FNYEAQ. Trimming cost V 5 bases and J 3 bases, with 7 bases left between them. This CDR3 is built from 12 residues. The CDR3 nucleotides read TGTGCCAGCAGCCAACGGGACACTGAAGCTTTCTTT. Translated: CASSQRDTEAFF.

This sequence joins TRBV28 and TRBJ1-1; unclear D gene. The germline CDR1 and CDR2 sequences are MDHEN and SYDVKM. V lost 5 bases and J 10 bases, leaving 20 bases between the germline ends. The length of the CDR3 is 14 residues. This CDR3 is CASSPSDVRDGAFF. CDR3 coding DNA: TGTGCCAGCAGTCCCTCGGATGTAAGGGATGGAGCTTTCTTT.